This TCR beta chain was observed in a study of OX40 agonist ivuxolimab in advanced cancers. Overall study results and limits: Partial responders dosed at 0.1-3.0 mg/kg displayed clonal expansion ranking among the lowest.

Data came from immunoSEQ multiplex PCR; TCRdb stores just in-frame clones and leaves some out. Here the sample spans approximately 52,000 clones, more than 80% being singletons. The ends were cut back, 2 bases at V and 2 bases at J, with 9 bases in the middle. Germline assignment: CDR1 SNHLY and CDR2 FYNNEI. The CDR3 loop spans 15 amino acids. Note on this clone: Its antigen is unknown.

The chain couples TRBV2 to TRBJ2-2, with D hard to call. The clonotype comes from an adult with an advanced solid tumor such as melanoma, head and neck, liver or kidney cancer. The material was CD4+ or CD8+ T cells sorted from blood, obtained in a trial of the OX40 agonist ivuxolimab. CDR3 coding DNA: TGTGCCAGCAGTGAACTAACACCTAACACCGGGGAGCTGTTTTTT. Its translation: CASSELTPNTGELFF.